The present entry profiles one T cell receptor beta chain with its context. These data belong to a study of blood T cell repertoires in COVID-19. Study-level information: The analysed material was cDNA or gDNA that came from T cells, B-cell-depleted T cells, or PBMCs.

Original methodology: Reference gene primer amplification yielded estimated nucleated cell counts. The repertoire was sequenced with immunoSEQ multiplex PCR; TCRdb's copy has only in-frame clones and lacks some. The DNA gave D and trimming, while V, J and clone size come from that table. This repertoire shows a few hundred thousand clones, around 80% found once; its top ten account for around 2%. Germline loops: CDR1 LNHNV, CDR2 YYDKDF (reference sequence). Trimming removed 0 bases at V and 4 bases at J, with 15 bases between. The CDR3 extends over 17 amino acids. The sample was peripheral blood. The receptor's source is a man aged 40-50 years who had recovered from COVID-19. This chain connects TRBV15 to TRBJ2-2; D not certain. The CDR3 coding sequence is TGTGCCACCAGCAGAGATGTCCAGTCCCCGATCACCGGGGAGCTGTTTTTT. It yields the protein CATSRDVQSPITGELFF. The variable domain in full, completed from reference TRBV15 and TRBJ2-2, reads DAMVIQNPRYQVTQFGKPVTLSCSQTLNHNVMYWYQQKSSQAPKLLFHYYDKDFNNEADTPDNFQSRRPNTSFCFLDIRSPGLGDTAMYLCATSRDVQSPITGELFFGEGSRLTVL.